This TCR beta chain was sequenced in a study of cytomegalovirus exposure and HLA in healthy donors. Study findings and constraints: Follow-up analysis later connected one missense variant in DCLRE1C with trimming of TCR beta V- and J-genes.

In regard to this clone: What it binds is not known.

V was pared by 4 bases and J by 7 bases, with 8 bases of the junction left unmatched. There are 15 residues in the CDR3. From germline, CDR1 is SGDLS and CDR2 YYNGEE. The PCR had 60 Vbeta and 13 Jbeta primers. The method was immunoSEQ multiplex PCR; TCRdb's version includes in-frame clones alone and lacks a portion of them. The profile shows 150,000 or so clones, about 70% of them singletons. This chain joins TRBV9 and TRBJ2-1; 10 positions agree with TRBD2. The source is a male donor in good health and CMV-seronegative. Sequenced: PBMCs. The CDR3 region has the DNA TGTGCCAGCAGCACCCCTAGCGGGAGCGGGAATGAGCAGTTCTTC. Translating it yields CASSTPSGSGNEQFF.